A single sample is the source of the 27 T cell receptor beta chains below, sequenced in a study of blood T cell repertoires in COVID-19. Profiled with immunoSEQ multiplex PCR; TCRdb holds only in-frame clones, not every one. The data hold 250,000 to 300,000 clones, with roughly 88% observed a single time. Material: peripheral blood. The receptors here all came from a woman in her 30s with acute or convalescent COVID-19.

Remarks on this clone: Different DNA sequences within this sample yield the same CDR3. V gene TRBV4-1 combines with J gene TRBJ2-2; 11 positions agree with TRBD2. Germline CDR1 and CDR2: MGHRA and YSYEKL. J was trimmed by 5 bases and V by 1 base; bases with no gene match: 0. CDR3 length: 15 amino acids. CDR3 DNA: TGCGCCAGCAGCCAAGGGACTAGCGGGACCGGGGAGCTGTTTTTT. Protein sequence: CASSQGTSGTGELFF.

The CDR3 DNA sequence: TGCAGCGTCAAAGACAGGGGAAACATTCAGTACTTC. This encodes CSVKDRGNIQYF. The gene calls are TRBV29-1 and TRBJ2-4; 8 bases are shared with TRBD1. Per the germline V gene, CDR1 is SQVTM and CDR2 is ANQGSEA. The CDR3 is made up of 12 amino acids. The V gene end was trimmed by 6 bases and the J gene end by 6 bases; junction bases not matched to a gene: 4.

In this sample, this clone turned up a few times. This chain connects TRBV5-1 to TRBJ2-7, with 7 bases lining up with TRBD1. The CDR3 extends over 16 amino acids. Germline-derived CDR1 and CDR2 are SGHRS and YFSETQ. Trimming took 0 bases from V and 0 from J; bases not matched to a gene: 6. DNA for the CDR3: TGCGCCAGCAGCTTGGCCTCGGGACAGCTCTCCTACGAGCAGTACTTC. This encodes CASSLASGQLSYEQYF.

This chain links TRBV2 with TRBJ2-1, with TRBD2 matching 10 bases. Germline lookup yields CDR1 SNHLY and CDR2 FYNNEI. The ends lost 1 base at V and 5 bases at J; junction bases unmatched: 2. The CDR3 has 15 residues. The CDR3 DNA is TGTGCCAGCAGTGAAGAACTAGCGGGGAACAATGAGCAGTTCTTC. Translated, it gives CASSEELAGNNEQFF.

The chain carries TRBV5-4 and TRBJ1-1; 7 bases are a match to TRBD1. CDR1 and CDR2 (germline): SGHNT, YYREEE (reference sequence). Trimming cost V 4 bases and J 6 bases; bases outside gene matches: 12. The CDR3 is 15 amino acids. The CDR3 loop reads CASSRPTGPAAEAFF. CDR3 DNA: TGTGCCAGCAGCCGACCGACAGGGCCGGCGGCTGAAGCTTTCTTT.

The J gene is TRBJ1-4, the V gene TRBV4-3; D is unresolved. The CDR3 runs to 13 residues. Germline V gene data show CDR1 as LGHNA and CDR2 as YSLEER. The V and J ends lost 3 bases and 5 bases respectively, with 7 bases between them. The CDR3 DNA is TGCGCCAGCAGCCAGAGGTGGAATGAAAAACTGTTTTTT. This sequence encodes CASSQRWNEKLFF.

The genes are TRBV4-3 and TRBJ1-5; the D is unclear. The CDR3 covers 16 residues. Germline CDR1 is LGHNA and CDR2 is YSLEER. The V gene lost 0 bases and the J gene lost 0 bases, with 9 bases spanning the gap. The CDR3 region is CASSQDRGYSNQPQHF. The CDR3 coding sequence is TGCGCCAGCAGCCAAGATAGAGGGTATAGCAATCAGCCCCAGCATTTT.

The chain employs TRBV7-8 and TRBJ2-3; 8 bases agree with TRBD2. The CDR3 length is 16 residues. Germline CDR1 and CDR2: SGHVS and FQNEAQ. V lost 3 bases to trimming and J lost 1 base; unmatched junction nucleotides: 6. The CDR3 DNA is TGTGCCAGCAGCTTGACCGCGGGGGGACGCACAGATACGCAGTATTTT. Translation gives CASSLTAGGRTDTQYF. The full variable domain, its missing parts supplied by reference TRBV7-8 and TRBJ2-3, is GAGVSQSPRYKVAKRGQDVALRCDPISGHVSLFWYQQALGQGPEFLTYFQNEAQLDKSGLPSDRFFAERPEGSVSTLKIQRTQQEDSAVYLCASSLTAGGRTDTQYFGPGTRLTVL.

The J gene is TRBJ2-2, the V gene TRBV7-9; 8 nucleotides match TRBD1. V trimming: 5 bases; J trimming: 6 bases; junction bases outside the gene matches: 5. The CDR3 sequence is 14 residues long. CDR1 and CDR2 from the germline V gene are SEHNR and FQNEAQ (reference sequence). CDR3 coding DNA: TGTGCCAGCAGCCCATCAGGGGGCGCCGGGGAGCTGTTTTTT. Its translation: CASSPSGGAGELFF.

The chain combines TRBV7-2 with TRBJ2-2; TRBD2 aligns across 16 bases. V shed 5 bases, J shed 4 bases, and the junction held 7 bases outside the gene matches. This CDR3 has 18 residues. Per germline, CDR1 SGHTA and CDR2 FQGNSA. CDR3 sequence: CASSLGLAGGYGTGELFF. CDR3 nucleotide sequence: TGTGCCAGCAGCCTGGGACTAGCGGGAGGGTACGGCACCGGGGAGCTGTTTTTT.

The V gene is TRBV27, the J gene TRBJ2-7; TRBD1 matches at 9 bases. This CDR3 is built from 15 residues. The V segment lost 4 bases and the J segment 5 bases; nucleotides outside the gene matches: 9. Germline V gives CDR1 MNHEY, CDR2 SMNVEV (reference sequence). The CDR3 here is CASSWGDRASHEQYF. The CDR3 nucleotides are TGTGCCAGCAGTTGGGGGGACAGGGCATCCCACGAGCAGTACTTC.

The chain carries TRBV11-3 and TRBJ2-1, with D possibly matching TRBD2 (6 bases). Trimming took off 5 bases at V and 4 bases at J, with 12 bases between the two ends. CDR1 SGHNT and CDR2 YENEEA come from the germline V gene. The CDR3 is made up of 14 amino acids. The CDR3 region has the DNA TGTGCCAGCAGCCCGGCGGGGTATTACAATGAGCAGTTCTTC. Protein sequence: CASSPAGYYNEQFF.

V is TRBV7-6 and J is TRBJ2-7; 15 bases are a match to TRBD2. The CDR3 consists of 17 residues. Germline trimming cut 3 bases from V and 2 bases from J; bases unmatched to any gene: 5. Per the germline V gene, CDR1 is SGHVS and CDR2 is FNYEAQ. CDR3 nucleotide sequence: TGTGCCAGCAGCTTCGGACTAGCGGGAGGGCCCACCTACGAGCAGTACTTC. Residues: CASSFGLAGGPTYEQYF.

The chain joins TRBV5-1 to TRBJ2-5; 7 bases line up with TRBD1. Trimming at V came to 0 bases and at J to 5 bases, leaving 7 bases not matched to a gene. Germline lookup yields CDR1 SGHRS and CDR2 YFSETQ. This CDR3 is built from 15 residues. The CDR3 spells CASSLGTGAEETQYF. CDR3 sequence (DNA): TGCGCCAGCAGCTTGGGGACAGGAGCGGAGGAGACCCAGTACTTC.

The chain is built from TRBV14 and TRBJ2-7; D is uncertain. The germline V and J ends were trimmed by 1 base and 6 bases, with 7 bases remaining between them. Per the germline V gene, CDR1 is SGHDN and CDR2 is FVKESK. This CDR3 has 12 amino acids. CDR3 nucleotide sequence: TGTGCCAGCAGCCAAGCTGGCTCCGAGCAGTACTTC. Its translation: CASSQAGSEQYF.

This rearrangement joins TRBV19 to TRBJ2-1; 7 nucleotides align to TRBD2. CDR1 and CDR2 (germline): LNHDA, SQIVND (reference sequence). The CDR3 extends over 15 amino acids. J lost 2 bases, V lost 1 base, and 2 bases had no gene match. The CDR3 spells CASSIGGGAYNEQFF. CDR3 bases: TGTGCCAGTAGTATAGGCGGGGGTGCCTACAATGAGCAGTTCTTC.

The V and J genes are TRBV20-1 and TRBJ2-7, with 9 bases identical to TRBD1. The CDR3 consists of 14 residues. From germline, CDR1 is DFQATT and CDR2 SNEGSKA (reference sequence). Trimming cost V 3 bases and J 5 bases; bases outside gene matches: 8. The CDR3: CSASAGQGIHEQYF. CDR3 DNA: TGCAGTGCTAGTGCGGGACAGGGCATCCACGAGCAGTACTTC.

This chain joins TRBV27 and TRBJ2-3, with 9 bases aligning to TRBD1. Germline CDR1 is MNHEY and CDR2 is SMNVEV (reference sequence). The CDR3 is 14 amino acids. J gave up 6 bases and V 2 bases, and 3 bases lay outside the gene matches. In nucleotides, the CDR3 is TGTGCCAGCAGTTTAGGGACAGGGATGGATACGCAGTATTTT. This codes for CASSLGTGMDTQYF.

The V and J genes are TRBV29-1 and TRBJ2-3; 9 bases fit TRBD2. V shed 0 bases and J 1 base; nucleotides not matched to a gene: 2. The CDR3 length is 15 residues. Germline loops: CDR1 SQVTM, CDR2 ANQGSEA. CDR3 amino acids: CSVEDRTSGTDTQYF. CDR3 in DNA: TGCAGCGTTGAAGATCGGACTAGCGGCACAGATACGCAGTATTTT.

This chain connects TRBV19 to TRBJ1-3; D gene uncertain. V dropped 3 bases and J dropped 1 base, with 19 bases sitting between them. CDR1 is LNHDA, CDR2 SQIVND, per germline (reference sequence). The CDR3 totals 18 residues. This CDR3 reads CASSIPLAGIASGNTIYF. The CDR3 nucleotides read TGTGCCAGTAGTATTCCTCTGGCGGGGATCGCATCTGGAAACACCATATATTTT.

The chain is built from TRBV10-3 and TRBJ1-5, with D perhaps TRBD1 (6 bases). V gave up 0 bases and J gave up 4 bases, with 13 bases separating them. This CDR3 region has 16 residues. Looked up from germline, CDR1 is ENHRY and CDR2 is SYGVKD. The DNA of the CDR3 is TGTGCCATCAGTGAGTCCCGACAGGCCTTAAATCAGCCCCAGCATTTT. Amino acids: CAISESRQALNQPQHF.

The chain joins TRBV15 to TRBJ1-6; D gene ambiguous. This CDR3 is built from 14 residues. With 1 base removed from V and 6 bases from J, the gap between germline ends came to 7 bases. CDR1 and CDR2 (germline): LNHNV, YYDKDF (reference sequence). The CDR3 protein is CATSRGRSNSPLHF. In DNA form, the CDR3 reads TGTGCCACCAGCAGAGGCCGGAGTAATTCACCCCTCCACTTT.

The V call is TRBV7-2, the J call TRBJ2-2; TRBD2 matches at 7 bases. V was pared by 3 bases and J by 3 bases, with 7 bases of the junction left unmatched. There are 16 residues in the CDR3. Germline values: CDR1 SGHTA, CDR2 FQGNSA. The CDR3 DNA reads TGTGCCAGCAGCTTCTCAGCGGGAAAGTACACCGGGGAGCTGTTTTTT. Its protein is CASSFSAGKYTGELFF.

The chain uses TRBV11-2 and TRBJ1-6; tentative D call: TRBD1 (5 bases). The V gene's germline CDR1 is SGHAT and CDR2 FQNNGV. The CDR3 totals 18 residues. Trimming removed 0 bases from V and 0 bases from J, with 12 bases in between. The CDR3, as DNA: TGTGCCAGCAGCTTAGATTTTGGGGGGATCTCCTATAATTCACCCCTCCACTTT. This sequence encodes CASSLDFGGISYNSPLHF.

CDR3 in DNA: TGTGCCAGCAGCTTCAGGACTAGCGGGAGGTCCTACAATGAGCAGTTCTTC. Protein: CASSFRTSGRSYNEQFF. V and J are TRBV27 and TRBJ2-1; TRBD2 matches at 14 bases. V shed 6 bases, J shed 1 base, and the junction held 5 bases outside the gene matches. Germline V gene lookup returns CDR1 MNHEY and CDR2 SMNVEV (reference sequence). The CDR3 has 17 amino acids.

V and J are TRBV4-3 and TRBJ1-4; 8 positions match TRBD1. After removal of 0 bases from V and 7 bases from J, the junction contained 4 bases not matched to a gene. The CDR3 loop spans 15 amino acids. CDR1 and CDR2 (germline): LGHNA, YSLEER. CDR3 nucleotide sequence: TGCGCCAGCAGCCAAGATCAGGGGGCGGGTGAAAAACTGTTTTTT. Amino acids: CASSQDQGAGEKLFF.

The chain employs TRBV19 and TRBJ2-3; 10 nucleotides match TRBD2. The CDR3 covers 15 residues. The V gene's germline CDR1 is LNHDA and CDR2 SQIVND (reference sequence). J was trimmed by 4 bases and V by 8 bases; bases with no gene match: 9. Here the CDR3 reads CASGVGAGGPDTQYF. In DNA, the CDR3 is TGTGCCAGTGGAGTAGGAGCGGGAGGGCCAGATACGCAGTATTTT.